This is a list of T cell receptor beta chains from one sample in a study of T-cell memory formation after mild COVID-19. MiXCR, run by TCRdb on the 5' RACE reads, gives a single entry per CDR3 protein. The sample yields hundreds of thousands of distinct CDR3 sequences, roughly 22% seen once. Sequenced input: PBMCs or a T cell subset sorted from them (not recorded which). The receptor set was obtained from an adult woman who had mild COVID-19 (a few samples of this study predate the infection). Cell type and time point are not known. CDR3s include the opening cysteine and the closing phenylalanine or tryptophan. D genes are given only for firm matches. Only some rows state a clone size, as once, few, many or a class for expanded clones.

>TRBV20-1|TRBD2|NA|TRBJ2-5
TGCAGTGCTAGAGATCCTACTAGCGGGAGGGCCGGGGAGACCCAGTACTTC
CSARDPTSGRAGETQYF
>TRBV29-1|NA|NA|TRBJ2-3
TGCAGCGTTGAACGCGGGAGCACAGATACGCAGTATTTT
CSVERGSTDTQYF
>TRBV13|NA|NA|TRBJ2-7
TGTGCCAGCAGCCCCGGAGGGGAGCCCCACGAGCAGTACTTC
CASSPGGEPHEQYF
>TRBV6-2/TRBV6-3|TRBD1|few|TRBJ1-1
TGTGCCAGCAGTGGTGCCGGGACAGGGTCCGCTGAAGCTTTCTTT
CASSGAGTGSAEAFF
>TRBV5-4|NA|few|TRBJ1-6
TGTGCCAGCAGCTTAGGAACAACCAGCTCCTATAATTCACCCCTCCACTTT
CASSLGTTSSYNSPLHF
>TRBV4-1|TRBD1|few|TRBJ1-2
TGCGCCAGCAGCCAAGATCAGGGGACAGGGGGATATGGCTACACCTTC
CASSQDQGTGGYGYTF
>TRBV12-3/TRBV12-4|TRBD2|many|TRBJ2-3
TGTGCCAGCAGGAGGACTAGCGGAAGCACAGATACGCAGTATTTT
CASRRTSGSTDTQYF
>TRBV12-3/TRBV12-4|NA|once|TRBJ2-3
TGTGCCAGCAGTCTCGCTGGGTTTAGCACAGATACGCAGTATTTT
CASSLAGFSTDTQYF
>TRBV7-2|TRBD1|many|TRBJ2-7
TGTGCCAGCAGTTTCTCCGGGACAGGGTTCTACGAGCAGTACTTC
CASSFSGTGFYEQYF
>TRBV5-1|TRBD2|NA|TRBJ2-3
TGCACTTCACCGGGAGGGCCCTCAGATACGCAGTATTTT
CTSPGGPSDTQYF
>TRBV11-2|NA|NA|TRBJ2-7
TGTGCCAGCAGTTACAGTCCCGGAGAGCAGTACTTC
CASSYSPGEQYF